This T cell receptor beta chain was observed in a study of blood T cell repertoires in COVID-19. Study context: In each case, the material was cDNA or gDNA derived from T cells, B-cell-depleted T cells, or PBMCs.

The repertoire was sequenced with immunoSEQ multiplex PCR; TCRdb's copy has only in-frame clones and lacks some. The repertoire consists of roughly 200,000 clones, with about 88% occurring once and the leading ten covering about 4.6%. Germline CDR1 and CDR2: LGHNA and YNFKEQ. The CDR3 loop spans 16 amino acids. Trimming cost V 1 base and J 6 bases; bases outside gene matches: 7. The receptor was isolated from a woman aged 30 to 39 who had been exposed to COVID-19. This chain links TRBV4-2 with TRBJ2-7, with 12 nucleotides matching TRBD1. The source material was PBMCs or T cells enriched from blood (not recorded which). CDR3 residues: CASSQVEGTGGREQYF. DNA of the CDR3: TGTGCCAGCAGCCAAGTGGAAGGGACAGGGGGCCGCGAGCAGTACTTC.